This T cell receptor (beta chain) was captured by sequencing in a study of blood T cell repertoires in COVID-19. Study overall: Spain, Italy and the United States supplied samples that represented acute and convalescent COVID-19. From T cells, B-cell-depleted T cells, or PBMCs came the material, which was cDNA or gDNA.

Assay: immunoSEQ multiplex PCR; the TCRdb copy retains only in-frame clones and omits some. The repertoire holds 4,500 to 5,500 clones, with approximately 70% as singletons. The germline V and J ends were trimmed by 1 base and 4 bases, with 16 bases remaining between them. The CDR3 covers 16 residues. From germline, CDR1 is LGHDT and CDR2 YNNKEL (reference sequence). This clone has only one observation. Sequenced sample: peripheral blood. The chain joins TRBV3-1 (or the pseudogene TRBV3-2) to TRBJ1-2, with D hard to call. This receptor was identified in a human donor in a cohort sampled during active COVID-19. The CDR3 DNA reads as TGTGCCAGCAGCCAAGCCAACCGCGGGGTCGGCTATGGCTACACCTTC. It yields the protein CASSQANRGVGYGYTF.